What follows is one TCR beta chain and its context. This record comes from a study of T cell responses to AZD1222 COVID-19 vaccine. The table came from immunoSEQ multiplex PCR; TCRdb's copy has only in-frame clones and leaves some out. Among about 63,000 clones listed, over 75% were seen once. The CDR3 spans 13 residues. V lost 4 bases and J 1 base, leaving 8 bases between the germline ends. Germline V gene data show CDR1 as SGHRS and CDR2 as YFSETQ. The clonotype originates from an adult in good health. The source material was peripheral blood, sampled on day 0 of AZD1222 vaccination. The chain employs TRBV5-1 and TRBJ1-2; D unresolved. CDR3 in amino acids: CASSPALNYGYTF. The CDR3 coding sequence is TGCGCCAGCAGCCCCGCCCTTAACTATGGCTACACCTTC.